This T cell receptor beta chain came from a study of neurological immune-mediated disorders (dated by TCRdb to between 2018 and 2020). Regarding the study in general: Among the approximately 35 multiple sclerosis patients, relapsing-remitting MS accounted for 31 and secondary progressive MS accounted for 3. Using UMI-based sequencing, the study compared peripheral blood TCR-beta repertoires from patients with HTLV-I-associated myelopathy (HAM/TSP), patients with multiple sclerosis, and healthy controls. Alongside PBMC samples, the set of about 97 TCR-beta libraries contained longitudinal samples, technical triplicates, and paired CD4+ and CD8+ T-cell subsets that had been sorted. The cohort comprised 68 subjects: roughly 14 HAM/TSP patients, 34 multiple sclerosis patients and about 20 healthy controls.

To synthesize cDNA, template-switch 5'RACE was performed with a primer carrying a 10-nucleotide random unique molecular identifier so that each TCR transcript was tagged. Every sequencing run yielded over 160 million TCR-beta sequences covering 15-18 subjects. Total RNA was extracted with the RNeasy kit. TCR-beta VDJ regions were amplified with primers for the TCR constant region and the 5'RACE anchor, using the KAPA Real-time Library Amplification kit. A first PCR added sample indexes and Illumina adaptors, after which a second PCR increased the library yield. The roughly 650 bp TCR product was size-selected on a 2% E-gel SizeSelection system after Ampure bead purification. Before pooling, library quality was checked on a Bioanalyzer, concentration was measured with Qubit, and libraries were quantified with the Kapa Library Quantification kit. Paired-end 2 x 150 bp sequencing of the libraries was performed on an Illumina HiSeq 2500. To increase sequence diversity, about 24-32% phiX was spiked into each library pool. The study's processing was this. The UMI-based MiGEC pipeline processed quality-filtered reads and removed over 80% of raw TCR sequences during error correction. VDJ genes were aligned to IMGT germline references, and each clonotype was defined by a unique CDR3 amino acid sequence together with V-J genes. VDJtools evaluated clonal expansion, Shannon diversity and CDR3 relatedness (CalcPairwiseDistances, ClusterSamples); CLCbio workbench built phylogenetic trees. Using coefficient-of-variation modelling across technical triplicates, the study counted a clone as expanded if it had at least 8 unique UMIs. The raw public reads went through TCRdb reprocessing: fastp at Q25, MiXCR clone calling, in-frame beta chains kept. Entries are consolidated by CDR3 protein sequence, retaining the most common genes and DNA. It is TCRdb's table, rather than the study itself, that gives the V and J calls and clone size. This sample has around 58,000 distinct CDR3 sequences in its table, and 3% to 4% of those were observed once. The top ten clones comprise approximately 7.1% of the sample.

Unsorted PBMC libraries were generated from 2 million PBMCs stored in RNAlater at -80 °C until RNA extraction. Multiple sclerosis patients were enrolled in a US clinical protocol under which disease progression was evaluated by magnetic resonance imaging. Peripheral blood was subjected to Ficoll-Hypaque density gradient centrifugation to isolate PBMCs, which were then cryopreserved in liquid nitrogen. This clonotype was recorded many times. The clone's antigen remains unknown. Base qualities were left out, and no much larger clone turns up one base away. Summary of the overall study and its limitations: TCR clonal expansion was highest in HAM/TSP patients and lowest in MS patients, with MS patients falling below even healthy controls. The MS cluster was not associated with any clinical or MRI features, and the authors stated that larger cohorts are needed. No identical CDR3 amino acid sequences were shared among expanded clones across subjects, suggesting private TCR-beta repertoires in all groups. Phylogenetic analysis grouped repertoires from 18 of 34 MS patients into a cluster of related CDR3 sequences, suggesting a possible repertoire-level signature.

The origin of this receptor is a woman aged 55-70 years with multiple sclerosis. The sequencing input was PBMCs.

CDR3 protein: CASSQEPSGGTQYF. In nucleotide form, the sequence is TGTGCCAGCAGCCAAGAGCCTAGCGGGGGCACCCAGTACTTC. This chain joins TRBV3-1 to TRBJ2-5; 10 bases in between match TRBD2. In the germline V gene (reference sequence), CDR1 corresponds to LGHDT and CDR2 to YNNKEL. Compared with germline, V lacks 0 bases and J lacks 8 bases; bases without a gene match: 3. The CDR3 runs 14 residues from the cysteine to the phenylalanine. Only the CDR3 DNA is retained, 42 bases long and in frame from the first base.